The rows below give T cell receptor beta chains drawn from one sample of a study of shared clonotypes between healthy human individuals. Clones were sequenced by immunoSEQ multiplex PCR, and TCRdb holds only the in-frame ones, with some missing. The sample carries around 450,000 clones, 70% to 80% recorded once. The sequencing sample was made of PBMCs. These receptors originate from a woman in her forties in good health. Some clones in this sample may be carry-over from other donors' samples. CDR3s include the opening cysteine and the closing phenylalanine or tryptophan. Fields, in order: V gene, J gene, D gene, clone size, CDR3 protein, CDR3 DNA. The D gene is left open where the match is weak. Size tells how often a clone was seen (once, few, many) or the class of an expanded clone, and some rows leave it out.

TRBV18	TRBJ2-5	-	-	CASSPADGKETQYF	TGTGCCAGCTCACCCGCGGACGGTAAAGAGACCCAGTACTTC
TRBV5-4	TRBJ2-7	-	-	CASSLSVGADEQYF	TGTGCCAGCAGCTTAAGCGTCGGGGCCGACGAGCAGTACTTC
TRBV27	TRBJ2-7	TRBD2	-	CASSPGTSGRDEQYF	TGTGCCAGCAGTCCCGGGACTAGCGGGAGGGACGAGCAGTACTTC
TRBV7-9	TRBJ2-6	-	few	CASSLYSGANVLTF	TGTGCCAGCAGCCTGTACTCTGGGGCCAACGTCCTGACTTTC
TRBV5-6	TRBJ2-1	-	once	CASSLGDRRHNEQFF	TGTGCCAGCAGCTTGGGGGACCGGCGCCACAATGAGCAGTTCTTC
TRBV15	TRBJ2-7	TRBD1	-	CATSRVGTGNYEQYF	TGTGCCACCAGCAGAGTGGGGACAGGGAACTACGAGCAGTACTTC
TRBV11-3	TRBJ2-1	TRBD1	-	CASSPPIQGAEQFF	TGTGCCAGCTCCCCGCCGATACAGGGGGCCGAGCAGTTCTTC
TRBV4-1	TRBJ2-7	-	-	CASSQDWASDEQYF	TGCGCCAGCAGCCAAGATTGGGCTTCGGACGAGCAGTACTTC
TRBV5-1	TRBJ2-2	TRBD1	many	CASSVRTGGDTGELFF	TGCGCCAGCAGCGTTAGGACAGGGGGCGACACCGGGGAGCTGTTTTTT
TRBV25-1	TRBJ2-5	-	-	CASSERGETQYF	TGTGCCAGCAGTGAACGGGGAGAGACCCAGTACTTC
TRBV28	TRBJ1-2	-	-	CASSLEQNYGYTF	TGTGCCAGCAGTTTAGAACAGAACTATGGCTACACCTTC
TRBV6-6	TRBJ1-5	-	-	CASSYGQAFNQPQHF	TGTGCCAGCAGTTACGGCCAGGCATTCAATCAGCCCCAGCATTTT